The 26 T cell receptor beta chains presented below share a single source sample, sequenced in a study of blood T cell repertoires in COVID-19. Repertoires were generated with immunoSEQ multiplex PCR, while TCRdb's copy carries only in-frame clones and drops some. The sample shows around 140,000 clones, approximately 80% of them seen only once. Sequenced sample: peripheral blood. The receptor source for this set is a human donor in a cohort sampled during active COVID-19.

This CDR3 is CASSRGHPENGAPLHF. The CDR3 region has the DNA TGTGCCAGCAGCCGGGGACACCCTGAAAATGGGGCACCCCTCCACTTT. The rearrangement joins TRBV9 to TRBJ1-6; possibly TRBD1 for D (6 bases). Germline V gives CDR1 SGDLS, CDR2 YYNGEE. The germline V and J ends were trimmed by 4 bases and 11 bases, with 22 bases remaining between them. The CDR3 runs to 16 residues.

V usage is TRBV7-9 and J usage is TRBJ2-3, with 13 bases lining up with TRBD2. Germline V CDR1 and CDR2: SEHNR, FQNEAQ (reference sequence). Losses at the gene ends were 1 base for V and 5 bases for J; bases not matched to a gene: 3. The CDR3 extends over 16 amino acids. DNA of the CDR3: TGTGCCAGCAGCTTAGAAGGACTAGCGGGGGTAGATACGCAGTATTTT. This gives the protein CASSLEGLAGVDTQYF.

This clone has just a few counts. This rearrangement joins TRBV5-8 to TRBJ1-5; unclear D gene. V dropped 2 bases and J dropped 0 bases, with 9 bases sitting between them. CDR1 is SGHTS, CDR2 YDEGEE, per germline. The CDR3 loop spans 15 amino acids. The CDR3 reads CASSLYLNSNQPQHF. The CDR3 DNA reads TGTGCCAGCAGCTTATACTTGAATAGCAATCAGCCCCAGCATTTT.

The gene calls are TRBV7-2 and TRBJ2-5; D unresolved. CDR1 is SGHTA and CDR2 is FQGNSA in the germline V gene. The V end lost 1 base, the J end lost 5 bases, and 14 bases lay between the germline ends. The CDR3 consists of 15 residues. The CDR3 protein is CASSLGVGDWETQYF. Here the CDR3 DNA reads TGTGCCAGCAGCTTAGGCGTAGGAGATTGGGAGACCCAGTACTTC. Full variable domain (remainder filled in from reference TRBV7-2 and TRBJ2-5): GAGVSQSPSNKVTEKGKDVELRCDPISGHTALYWYRQSLGQGLEFLIYFQGNSAPDKSGLPSDRFSAERTGGSVSTLTIQRTQQEDSAVYLCASSLGVGDWETQYFGPGTRLLVL.

The chain employs TRBV4-2 and TRBJ2-3; 11 nucleotides line up with TRBD2. Germline assignment: CDR1 LGHNA and CDR2 YNFKEQ. This CDR3 has 16 residues. Unmatched junction bases numbered 6, after V lost 3 bases and J lost 4 bases. Written as DNA, the CDR3 is TGTGCCAGCAGCCAGGGATTAGCGGGGGGGTCAGATACGCAGTATTTT. Protein sequence: CASSQGLAGGSDTQYF.

This clone was found once. The V and J genes are TRBV14 and TRBJ2-6; possibly TRBD1 for D (5 bases). Per germline, CDR1 SGHDN and CDR2 FVKESK. The germline V and J ends were trimmed by 4 bases and 1 base, with 8 bases remaining between them. The length of the CDR3 is 15 residues. The CDR3 is CASSPQVSGANVLTF. CDR3 DNA sequence: TGTGCCAGCAGCCCACAGGTGTCTGGGGCCAACGTCCTGACTTTC.

V gene TRBV9 combines with J gene TRBJ1-5; TRBD1 matches at 9 bases. This CDR3 region has 15 residues. CDR1 and CDR2 from the germline V gene are SGDLS and YYNGEE. Losses at the gene ends were 1 base for V and 7 bases for J; bases not matched to a gene: 6. CDR3 bases: TGTGCCAGCAGCGTATACGGACAGGGGCAGCAGCCCCAGCATTTT. It is translated as CASSVYGQGQQPQHF.

The rearrangement joins TRBV7-2 to TRBJ2-5; no definite D call. CDR3 length: 12 amino acids. V lost 3 bases and J lost 5, with 7 bases in between. Germline CDR1 reads SGHTA; CDR2 reads FQGNSA. The CDR3, as DNA: TGTGCCAGCAGCTTGGCTCAGGAGACCCAGTACTTC. Translating gives CASSLAQETQYF.

The chain links TRBV5-1 to TRBJ2-3; perhaps TRBD2 as D (6 bases). V lost 4 bases and J 0 bases, leaving 15 bases between the germline ends. CDR3 length: 16 residues. Germline-derived CDR1 and CDR2 are SGHRS and YFSETQ. The CDR3 here is CASSRGAGKSTDTQYF. CDR3 coding DNA: TGCGCCAGCAGCCGAGGGGCGGGAAAGAGCACAGATACGCAGTATTTT.

This chain uses TRBV2 with TRBJ2-7, with 13 positions matching TRBD2. The V gene's germline CDR1 is SNHLY and CDR2 FYNNEI. CDR3 length: 15 amino acids. J gave up 0 bases and V 6 bases, and 2 bases lay outside the gene matches. CDR3 nucleotides: TGTGCCAGCAGGGGACTAGCGGGAAGCTCCTACGAGCAGTACGTC. Protein sequence: CASRGLAGSSYEQYV.

In regard to this clone: Other DNA sequences of this sample code for an identical CDR3. The chain employs TRBV10-1 and TRBJ2-2; a weak D match, TRBD2 (6 bases). CDR1 is WNHNN, CDR2 SYGVQD, per germline (reference sequence). There are 16 residues in the CDR3. Trimming stripped 0 bases from V and 5 bases from J, with 13 bases between. CDR3 nucleotides: TGCGCCAGCAGTGAGTCGGGGACTTCCCGAACCGGGGAGCTGTTTTTT. Encoded protein: CASSESGTSRTGELFF.

This clone was seen only once. One junction end disagrees with the germline gene, perhaps due to a read error. The chain joins TRBV11-1 to TRBJ1-1; the D gene is possibly TRBD1 (5 bases). Germline CDR1 is SGHAT and CDR2 is FQDESV (reference sequence). The CDR3 sequence is 13 residues long. The CDR3 DNA reads TGTGCCAGCAGCTTTAAGGGGAACGCTGAAGCTTTCTTT. It yields the protein CASSFKGNAEAFF.

The CDR3 loop is CASSPPTGVHTEAFF. The CDR3 region has the DNA TGTGCCAGCTCACCACCGACAGGGGTCCACACTGAAGCTTTCTTT. This rearrangement joins TRBV18 to TRBJ1-1; 8 positions match TRBD1. The V gene's germline CDR1 is KGHSH and CDR2 LQKENI. The CDR3 consists of 15 residues. J lost 3 bases, V lost 0 bases, and 3 bases had no gene match. The variable domain in full, completed from reference TRBV18 and TRBJ1-1, reads NAGVMQNPRHLVRRRGQEARLRCSPMKGHSHVYWYRQLPEEGLKFMVYLQKENIIDESGMPKERFSAEFPKEGPSILRIQQVVRGDSAAYFCASSPPTGVHTEAFFGQGTRLTVV.

About this clone itself: The same CDR3 is also encoded by other DNA sequences in this sample. The rearrangement links TRBV19 to TRBJ1-5; TRBD1 matches 8 bases. Per the germline V gene, CDR1 is LNHDA and CDR2 is SQIVND (reference sequence). This CDR3 region has 15 residues. J lost 2 bases, V lost 3 bases, and 3 bases had no gene match. The chain's CDR3 is CASSIDRGGNQPQHF. The CDR3 region has the DNA TGTGCCAGTAGTATCGACAGGGGAGGCAATCAGCCCCAGCATTTT.

The gene calls are TRBV7-3 and TRBJ1-2; 7 bases agree with TRBD1. V trimming: 0 bases; J trimming: 6 bases; junction bases outside the gene matches: 10. CDR3 size: 16 residues. CDR1 and CDR2 (germline): SGHTA, FQGTGA. CDR3 nucleotides: TGTGCCAGCAGCTTAACGGCACAGGGGTATGGTAATGGCTACACCTTC. It encodes CASSLTAQGYGNGYTF.

The J gene is TRBJ2-7, the V gene TRBV9; tentatively, D is TRBD2 (5 bases). The CDR3 runs to 13 residues. CDR1 is SGDLS, CDR2 YYNGEE, per germline. Trimming cost V 2 bases and J 2 bases, with 8 bases left between them. CDR3 residues: CASSVEDTYEQYF. The CDR3 bases are TGTGCCAGCAGCGTGGAGGATACCTACGAGCAGTACTTC.

The chain is built from TRBV7-3 and TRBJ1-1; D remains unclear. There are 13 residues in the CDR3. Germline V gene sequence: CDR1 SGHTA, CDR2 FQGTGA. Trimming took off 4 bases at V and 4 bases at J, with 10 bases between the two ends. CDR3 bases: TGTGCCAGCAGCTACCAGGATTCCACTGAAGCTTTCTTT. Its protein product is CASSYQDSTEAFF.

This sequence joins TRBV5-1 and TRBJ2-3; 10 nucleotides match TRBD2. Germline assignment: CDR1 SGHRS and CDR2 YFSETQ. The CDR3 extends over 15 amino acids. V lost 5 bases, J lost 6 bases, and 9 bases stayed unmatched. The CDR3: CASSSGLAGDDTQYF. In nucleotides, the CDR3 is TGCGCCAGCAGTTCCGGGCTAGCGGGGGACGATACGCAGTATTTT.

The V and J genes are TRBV2 and TRBJ2-2; tentative D call: TRBD1 (6 bases). The CDR3 runs 13 residues. V dropped 4 bases and J dropped 3 bases, with 6 bases sitting between them. Germline lookup yields CDR1 SNHLY and CDR2 FYNNEI. CDR3 sequence reads: CASSGQDTGELFF. CDR3 nucleotides: TGTGCCAGCAGTGGACAGGACACCGGGGAGCTGTTTTTT.

The rearrangement uses TRBV9 and TRBJ2-7; 9 bases match TRBD1. The length of the CDR3 is 15 residues. The V segment lost 4 bases and the J segment 3 bases; nucleotides outside the gene matches: 8. Looked up from germline, CDR1 is SGDLS and CDR2 is YYNGEE. CDR3: CASSTSTGQGYEQYF. CDR3 sequence (DNA): TGTGCCAGCAGCACGAGCACGGGACAGGGCTACGAGCAGTACTTC.

The chain employs TRBV10-3 and TRBJ2-2; TRBD1 matches at 10 bases. With 6 bases clipped from V and 5 bases from J, the junction kept 12 bases outside the gene matches. The CDR3 extends over 17 amino acids. Germline assignment: CDR1 ENHRY and CDR2 SYGVKD. The DNA for the CDR3 is TGTGCCATCAGATCGGGACAGGGGACTATCGGGACCGGGGAGCTGTTTTTT. It yields the protein CAIRSGQGTIGTGELFF.

V gene TRBV6-1 combines with J gene TRBJ2-5; D perhaps matches TRBD2 (6 bases). V lost 2 bases, J lost 0 bases, and 10 bases lay in between. In germline, CDR1 is MNHNS, CDR2 SASEGT. The CDR3 contains 15 residues. CDR3 sequence reads: CASSERRGNQETQYF. As DNA, the CDR3 is TGTGCCAGCAGTGAAAGGCGGGGCAACCAAGAGACCCAGTACTTC.

This chain joins TRBV2 and TRBJ2-1; D may be TRBD2 (6 bases). CDR3 length: 13 residues. With 6 bases removed from V and 5 bases from J, the gap between germline ends came to 11 bases. The germline V gene encodes CDR1 SNHLY and CDR2 FYNNEI. The CDR3 DNA reads as TGTGCCAGCAGGAGGGACTTTAACAATGAGCAGTTCTTC. Translation: CASRRDFNNEQFF.

V is TRBV5-1 and J is TRBJ2-1, with TRBD1 matching over 12 bases. The CDR3 runs 17 residues. From germline, CDR1 is SGHRS and CDR2 YFSETQ. V shed 4 bases, J shed 5 bases, and the junction held 10 bases outside the gene matches. The CDR3 DNA reads TGCGCCAGCAGCACGGGACAGGGGGCGCTCCCAAACAATGAGCAGTTCTTC. Protein: CASSTGQGALPNNEQFF.

This rearrangement joins TRBV5-4 to TRBJ1-1; TRBD1 is a possible D gene (6 bases). The CDR3 consists of 14 residues. V lost 2 bases and J lost 6, with 14 bases in between. CDR1 is SGHNT and CDR2 is YYREEE in the germline V gene (reference sequence). The CDR3 loop is CASSLQGRLAEAFF. CDR3 DNA: TGTGCCAGCAGCTTACAGGGAAGGTTGGCTGAAGCTTTCTTT.

The gene calls are TRBV2 and TRBJ2-6; 10 positions match TRBD2. From germline, CDR1 is SNHLY and CDR2 FYNNEI. The CDR3 loop spans 17 amino acids. Germline trimming cut 7 bases from V and 0 bases from J; bases unmatched to any gene: 6. CDR3 nucleotide sequence: TGTGCCAGCAACCTCCTAGCGGGGGTCTCTGGGGCCAACGTCCTGACTTTC. This codes for CASNLLAGVSGANVLTF.